The rows below give T cell receptor beta chains drawn from one sample of a study of post-analysis software for immune sequencing data. TCRdb reprocessed the PCR reads via MiXCR and lists one record per CDR3 protein. In the table there are approximately 460,000 distinct CDR3 sequences, 45% of which are singletons. The sequenced sample was blood. The receptors were gathered from a girl aged 10 to 17 with multiple sclerosis. Each CDR3 is given with its conserved first and last residue. The D gene is left open where the match is weak. The listing skips clone size in some rows; elsewhere it reads once, few, many or a size class.

TGTGCCAGCAGCTTAGAGGTACAGGGACAGGGGGCTGAAGATACGCAGTATTTT	CASSLEVQGQGAEDTQYF	TRBV7-2	TRBD1	.	TRBJ2-3	18
TGCGCCAGCAGCATCGACGGGGAGCTGTTTTTT	CASSIDGELFF	TRBV5-1	.	.	TRBJ2-2	11
TGCAGCGTTGAAGATCCTCCCCAGCTGACGGATGGCTACACCTTC	CSVEDPPQLTDGYTF	TRBV29-1	.	.	TRBJ1-2	15
TGCAGTGCTAACAGGGGTGGCTACACCTTC	CSANRGGYTF	TRBV20-1	TRBD1	.	TRBJ1-2	10
TGTGCCACCAGTGATTTGCCGGGAGCGGGACTAGCGGGAGCTGAGCAGTTCTTC	CATSDLPGAGLAGAEQFF	TRBV24-1	TRBD2	few	TRBJ2-1	18
TGCAGTGCTAGGCCGAGCGGGAGGGTTAATGAGCAGTTCTTC	CSARPSGRVNEQFF	TRBV20-1	TRBD2	.	TRBJ2-1	14
TGTGCCAGCAGCGTAGGTGTCTTTGGCGATGGGTTCAATGAGCAGTTCTTC	CASSVGVFGDGFNEQFF	TRBV9	.	once	TRBJ2-1	17
TGCAGTGCTAGAGGAGGGAACACTGAAGCTTTCTTT	CSARGGNTEAFF	TRBV20-1	.	.	TRBJ1-1	12
TGCAGCGTTCTGGGAGGTCAATTCGCTGGCCGCTGGATTACCTACGAGCAGTACTTC	CSVLGGQFAGRWITYEQYF	TRBV29-1	.	few	TRBJ2-7	19
TGTGCCAGCAGCCAAGTCGAGCGGGAAGGATCCTACGAGCAGTACTTC	CASSQVEREGSYEQYF	TRBV4-2	TRBD2	.	TRBJ2-7	16
TGTGCCAGCAGCCCCCTAGCGGGAGGGCGGGAAGATACGCAGTATTTT	CASSPLAGGREDTQYF	TRBV7-9	TRBD2	few	TRBJ2-3	16
TGTGCCAGCAGCTTCGCCGGAAGGGGAGAGACCCAGTACTTC	CASSFAGRGETQYF	TRBV7-2	.	few	TRBJ2-5	14
TGCGCCAGCAGCCAGGGGGACAGGATCACTTCACCCCTCCACTTT	CASSQGDRITSPLHF	TRBV5-1	TRBD1	.	TRBJ1-6	15
TGCGCCAGCCGACCGGGACTAGCGGCCCAAGAGACCCAGTACTTC	CASRPGLAAQETQYF	TRBV4-1	TRBD2	few	TRBJ2-5	15
TGTGCCAGCAGCTTACGGCAGGGGGCCTCCTACGAGCAGTACTTC	CASSLRQGASYEQYF	TRBV7-2	TRBD1	few	TRBJ2-7	15
TGTACCAGCAGCTTTGGCTCCACCTACGAGCAGTACTTC	CTSSFGSTYEQYF	TRBV7-2	.	.	TRBJ2-7	13
TGCAGTGCTAGAGAATCAGACACAGATACGCAGTATTTT	CSARESDTDTQYF	TRBV20-1	.	.	TRBJ2-3	13
TGCGCCAGCAGCCAATTGACTAGCGGGAGGACCCAAGAGACCCAGTACTTC	CASSQLTSGRTQETQYF	TRBV4-1	TRBD2	.	TRBJ2-5	17
TGTGCCAGCAGTTTAAGGGACAGTGGCGAGCAGTACTTC	CASSLRDSGEQYF	TRBV12-3/TRBV12-4	TRBD1	.	TRBJ2-7	13
TGTGCCAGCAGTTCCGGGGTTCGCGGTGAGCAGTTCTTC	CASSSGVRGEQFF	TRBV6-2/TRBV6-3	.	few	TRBJ2-1	13
TGTGCCACCAGCAGCATACAGGGGTCCCCCCCAGATACGCAGTATTTT	CATSSIQGSPPDTQYF	TRBV15	TRBD1	.	TRBJ2-3	16
TGTGCCATCAGTGACCGGACAGGCTACAATGAGCAGTTCTTC	CAISDRTGYNEQFF	TRBV10-3	TRBD1	.	TRBJ2-1	14
TGTGCCAGCAGCTTAACGCGGGAGTGGGGCAATGAGCAGTTCTTC	CASSLTREWGNEQFF	TRBV7-3	TRBD2	once	TRBJ2-1	15
TGCAGTGCTAGACTCCTGGGCGGGACCCTCGTCGATGAGCAGTTCTTC	CSARLLGGTLVDEQFF	TRBV20-1	.	.	TRBJ2-1	16
TGTGCCAGCAGCTTACTCGCAGGGGCTACCTACGAGCAGTACTTC	CASSLLAGATYEQYF	TRBV7-3	.	.	TRBJ2-7	15
TGCAGCGTCCGACAGGGGGGCGACGAGCAGTACTTC	CSVRQGGDEQYF	TRBV29-1	TRBD1	many	TRBJ2-7	12
TGCAGTGCTAGTTCGGTATGGGACACTGAAGCTTTCTTT	CSASSVWDTEAFF	TRBV20-1	.	.	TRBJ1-1	13
TGCAGTGTAACTAGCGACTCCTACGAGCAGTACTTC	CSVTSDSYEQYF	TRBV20-1	TRBD2	.	TRBJ2-7	12
TGCGCCAGCAGCTTTACTAGCGGGAGGGCTTTCCCCTACAATGAGCAGTACTTC	CASSFTSGRAFPYNEQYF	TRBV5-1	TRBD2	once	TRBJ2-7	18
TGCGCCAGCAGTGGACCGGGACACCCCTCCACAGATACGCAGTATTTT	CASSGPGHPSTDTQYF	TRBV10-2	.	.	TRBJ2-3	16
TGCGCCAGCAGCCCGATTGGGGGGAGAGGCACAGATACGCAGTATTTT	CASSPIGGRGTDTQYF	TRBV4-3	.	once	TRBJ2-3	16
TGCAGTGCTTGGACAGGGGGCGGGAAAGTCTATGGCTACACCTTC	CSAWTGGGKVYGYTF	TRBV20-1	TRBD1	few	TRBJ1-2	15
TGCAGCGGGCTTCTAGCGGGGAGGGGGGATACGCAGTATTTT	CSGLLAGRGDTQYF	TRBV29-1	TRBD2	.	TRBJ2-3	14
TGTGCCAGCAGCCAGGGTATGGGAGTTGAAGCTTTCTTT	CASSQGMGVEAFF	TRBV3-1	.	few	TRBJ1-1	13
TGTGCCAGCAGCATACTAGGGACAGGGCCCTCGAATGAGCAGTTCTTC	CASSILGTGPSNEQFF	TRBV7-3	TRBD1	.	TRBJ2-1	16
TGTGCCAGCAGTTTGGTCCAGGACCATGGCTACACCTTC	CASSLVQDHGYTF	TRBV28	.	few	TRBJ1-2	13
TGTGCCAGCAGCCAAGAAGGACTAGCGGACTCCTACGAGCAGTACTTC	CASSQEGLADSYEQYF	TRBV4-2	TRBD2	.	TRBJ2-7	16
TGCAGTGCTAGAGACGGCACACAGAACACTGAAGCTTTCTTT	CSARDGTQNTEAFF	TRBV20-1	.	few	TRBJ1-1	14
TGTGCCAGCAGTTTAGCGCGTTGGCAGATAAACTACGAGCAGTACTTC	CASSLARWQINYEQYF	TRBV12-3/TRBV12-4	.	.	TRBJ2-7	16
TGTGCCACCAGATCCAGAGGGGGCAGACTCTATAGCAATCAGCCCCAGCATTTT	CATRSRGGRLYSNQPQHF	TRBV24-1	TRBD1	.	TRBJ1-5	18
TGTGCCAGCAGCGATAGCGACAATGAGCAGTTCTTC	CASSDSDNEQFF	TRBV9	.	.	TRBJ2-1	12
TGTGCCAGCAGTTACCCAGGCACTGGGGCCAACGTCCTGACTTTC	CASSYPGTGANVLTF	TRBV6-6	.	.	TRBJ2-6	15
TGTGCCAGCAGCTTAGGAGTCCCCTACGAGCAGTACTTC	CASSLGVPYEQYF	TRBV7-2	.	few	TRBJ2-7	13
TGTGCCAGCAGCTTACGCAGGGCCATGAACACTGAAGCTTTCTTT	CASSLRRAMNTEAFF	TRBV11-2	.	.	TRBJ1-1	15
TGCGCCAGCAGCTTGGCACCAGGAAATCTCTACGAGCAGTACTTC	CASSLAPGNLYEQYF	TRBV5-1	.	once	TRBJ2-7	15
TGCAGTGGAAAACAGGGGGCATATGGCACAGATACGCAGTATTTT	CSGKQGAYGTDTQYF	TRBV20-1	TRBD1	.	TRBJ2-3	15
TGCAGTGCTAGACTAAGAGGCTCTGGGGCCAACGTCCTGACTTTC	CSARLRGSGANVLTF	TRBV20-1	.	.	TRBJ2-6	15
TGTGCCAGCAGCCAGGAGCGGGAGACCATCTACGAGCAGTACTTC	CASSQERETIYEQYF	TRBV3-1	TRBD2	.	TRBJ2-7	15
TGTGCCAGCTCACCGGGTCGGACGGCTATTGCTGAAGCTTTCTTT	CASSPGRTAIAEAFF	TRBV18	.	.	TRBJ1-1	15
TGCGCCAGCAGCACCGTAACCTACAATGAGCAGTTCTTC	CASSTVTYNEQFF	TRBV5-1	.	.	TRBJ2-1	13
TGTGCCAGCAGTCTGGGCCCCCGGCCTGAAGCTTTCTTT	CASSLGPRPEAFF	TRBV12-3/TRBV12-4	.	.	TRBJ1-1	13